A single sample gave rise to the 7 T cell receptor beta chains below, sequenced in a study of blood T cell repertoires in COVID-19. Assay: immunoSEQ multiplex PCR; the TCRdb copy retains only in-frame clones and omits some. The table has roughly 450,000 clones, less than 95% seen once. The sample taken for sequencing was PBMCs or T cells enriched from blood (not recorded which). The receptor set was obtained from a man aged 18 to 30 who had recovered from COVID-19.

The chain combines TRBV7-9 with TRBJ2-1, with 12 bases that match TRBD2. From germline, CDR1 is SEHNR and CDR2 FQNEAQ (reference sequence). V was pared by 5 bases and J by 7 bases, with 6 bases of the junction left unmatched. The CDR3 is 15 amino acids. The CDR3: CASSQTSGSLNEQFF. The CDR3, as DNA: TGTGCCAGCAGCCAGACTAGCGGGAGTTTGAATGAGCAGTTCTTC.

J is TRBJ1-2 and V is TRBV6-2 or TRBV6-3; D is possibly TRBD1 (6 bases). CDR1 MNHEY and CDR2 SVGEGT come from the germline V gene. V lost 5 bases and J 6 bases, leaving 16 bases between the germline ends. The CDR3 runs 14 residues. The CDR3 region has the DNA TGTGCCAGCAGTCTCGACGGGACACTTCATGGCTACACCTTC. This gives the protein CASSLDGTLHGYTF.

This clone has just a few counts. This chain connects TRBV12-3 or TRBV12-4 to TRBJ1-1; TRBD1 is a possible D gene (5 bases). Trimming took 6 bases from V and 10 from J, leaving 15 bases between them. This CDR3 has 12 residues. CDR3: CASSPRGSAAFF. CDR3 sequence (DNA): TGTGCCAGCAGCCCTCGGGGGTCTGCAGCTTTCTTT.

The chain has TRBV27 and TRBJ1-2; D is unclear. The germline V gene encodes CDR1 MNHEY and CDR2 SMNVEV (reference sequence). The V and J ends lost 2 bases and 0 bases respectively, with 7 bases between them. There are 14 residues in the CDR3. As DNA, the CDR3 is TGTGCCAGCAGTTTAGGGCAGCCTAACTATGGCTACACCTTC. Amino acids: CASSLGQPNYGYTF.

This chain links TRBV5-1 with TRBJ2-6; no firm D call. The V end lost 7 bases, the J end lost 0 bases, and 8 bases lay between the germline ends. The CDR3 has 14 residues. Germline CDR1 is SGHRS and CDR2 is YFSETQ. The CDR3 loop reads CASAESSGANVLTF. The CDR3 nucleotides are TGCGCCAGCGCCGAGTCCTCTGGGGCCAACGTCCTGACTTTC.

J is TRBJ2-2 and V is TRBV5-4; TRBD2 matches at 14 bases. Germline V gives CDR1 SGHNT, CDR2 YYREEE (reference sequence). Trimming cost V 4 bases and J 8 bases; bases outside gene matches: 7. The CDR3 is made up of 16 amino acids. As DNA, the CDR3 is TGTGCCAGCAGCCAACTGACTAGCGGGAGGGTTGGGGAGCTGTTTTTT. Residues: CASSQLTSGRVGELFF.

The V call is TRBV5-1, the J call TRBJ2-1; 11 positions match TRBD1. Germline V gives CDR1 SGHRS, CDR2 YFSETQ. Trimming removed 4 bases from V and 6 bases from J; junction bases left unmatched: 3. CDR3 size: 14 residues. CDR3: CASSVGTGGNEQFF. The CDR3 nucleotides read TGCGCCAGCAGCGTCGGGACAGGGGGCAATGAGCAGTTCTTC.